A single sample gave rise to the 17 T cell receptor beta chains below, sequenced in a study of regulatory T cells in long-lasting Graves disease. Arm-PCR of CDR3 regions and iRepertoire HTBI primers were used to build TCR beta libraries. TCRdb analysed the multiplex PCR reads with MiXCR anew, one entry per CDR3 protein. The table has 400,000 or so distinct CDR3 sequences, about a fifth seen once; the top ten hold around 21%. Time point indicated: persistent/refractory GD, antithyroid drugs over 5 years with positive TRAb. After RNA was extracted from PBMCs, the TCR library was made from it. The material sequenced was peripheral blood mononuclear cells (PBMCs), taken when the disease was refractory, from a patient treated with antithyroid drugs. The source of these receptors is a female donor with Graves disease.

This clonotype was seen repeatedly, ten times or more. The chain is built from TRBV2 and TRBJ2-7, with 8 bases fitting TRBD1. The germline V gene encodes CDR1 SNHLY and CDR2 FYNNEI. The length of the CDR3 is 14 residues. After removal of 7 bases from V and 5 bases from J, the junction contained 10 bases not matched to a gene. The CDR3 DNA follows: TGTGCCAGCACAACGGGGACAGGTCGGGACGAGCAGTACTTC. Translated, it gives CASTTGTGRDEQYF.

This clonotype has more than one count but fewer than ten. This sequence joins TRBV12-3 or TRBV12-4 and TRBJ1-1, with TRBD1 as a possible D gene (6 bases). Trimming removed 2 bases from V and 4 bases from J, with 11 bases in between. The CDR3 extends over 14 amino acids. CDR3 sequence reads: CASSLSGGRTEAFF. For the CDR3, the DNA is TGTGCCAGCAGTTTAAGTGGGGGGCGCACTGAAGCTTTCTTT.

This clonotype was counted a few times. This chain uses TRBV28 with TRBJ2-2; the D is unclear. The CDR3 spans 15 residues. V lost 3 bases and J lost 6, with 14 bases in between. Germline assignment: CDR1 MDHEN and CDR2 SYDVKM. As DNA, the CDR3 is TGTGCCAGCAGTTTGATGGCAGGTCTGTCCGGGGAGCTGTTTTTT. This codes for CASSLMAGLSGELFF.

This clonotype was counted at least ten times. The chain couples TRBV28 to TRBJ1-2; tentatively, D is TRBD1 (5 bases). CDR3 length equals 15 residues. V lost 7 bases to trimming and J lost 0 bases, with 15 bases between them. Germline CDR1 is MDHEN and CDR2 is SYDVKM. For the CDR3, the DNA is TGTGCCAGCACCCTGGAACGGGGCTCTAACTATGGCTACACCTTC. Protein sequence: CASTLERGSNYGYTF.

This chain uses TRBV11-2 with TRBJ2-2, with TRBD2 matching over 8 bases. V dropped 2 bases and J dropped 6; count of bases not matched to a gene: 8. The CDR3 contains 16 residues. The V gene's germline CDR1 is SGHAT and CDR2 FQNNGV. The CDR3, as DNA: TGTGCCAGCAGCTTAATAGCGGGATTATCGGCCGGGGAGCTGTTTTTT. It translates to CASSLIAGLSAGELFF.

This clonotype has ten or more counts. V usage is TRBV7-3 and J usage is TRBJ2-5; D gene ambiguous. Per germline, CDR1 SGHTA and CDR2 FQGTGA. The CDR3 extends over 15 amino acids. Between the trimmed V and J ends, which lost 0 bases and 1 base, there was a span of 9 bases. DNA of the CDR3: TGTGCCAGCAGCTTAACAACAGCCACCCAAGAGACCCAGTACTTC. Its protein is CASSLTTATQETQYF. The full variable domain, completed using reference TRBV7-3 and TRBJ2-5, is GAGVSQTPSNKVTEKGKYVELRCDPISGHTALYWYRQSLGQGPEFLIYFQGTGAADDSGLPNDRFFAVRPEGSVSTLKIQRTERGDSAVYLCASSLTTATQETQYFGPGTRLLVL.

This clonotype showed up just a few times. V and J are TRBV29-1 and TRBJ1-2; D ambiguous. V lost 0 bases and J 6 bases, leaving 14 bases between the germline ends. Looked up from germline, CDR1 is SQVTM and CDR2 is ANQGSEA. The CDR3 has 14 amino acids. The CDR3 bases are TGCAGCGTTGAAGAACCTCGGACTATCGATGGCTACACCTTC. Translation gives CSVEEPRTIDGYTF.

The chain links TRBV7-9 to TRBJ1-6; D ambiguous. Between the trimmed V and J ends, which lost 2 bases and 6 bases, there was a span of 8 bases. Per the germline V gene, CDR1 is SEHNR and CDR2 is FQNEAQ (reference sequence). CDR3 length: 14 residues. The CDR3 sequence: CASSLSEGNSPLHF. CDR3 DNA: TGTGCCAGCAGCTTATCCGAGGGTAATTCACCCCTCCACTTT.

Only a few counts were recorded for this clonotype. The rearrangement uses TRBV3-1 and TRBJ2-7, with a possible D match to TRBD2 (5 bases). CDR1 and CDR2 from the germline V gene are LGHDT and YNNKEL (reference sequence). This CDR3 is 14 amino acids long. Trimming removed 2 bases from V and 0 bases from J, with 8 bases in between. The CDR3 region is CASSQPGFSYEQYF. The DNA of the CDR3 is TGTGCCAGCAGCCAACCGGGATTCTCCTACGAGCAGTACTTC.

This clonotype has a handful of counts. The CDR3 carries no conserved terminal phenylalanine or tryptophan, so it likely arises from a read error. V gene TRBV11-2 combines with J gene TRBJ2-6, with D unresolved. V was shortened by 6 bases and J by 0 bases, with 9 bases between the two germline ends. The CDR3 is 15 residues long. Per the germline V gene, CDR1 is SGHAT and CDR2 is FQNNGV. The CDR3: CASSSTFSGANVLTC. The CDR3 region has the DNA TGTGCCAGCAGTTCCACATTCTCTGGGGCCAACGTCCTGACTTGC.

The chain recombines TRBV6-2 or TRBV6-3 with TRBJ2-7; D not resolved. The CDR3 loop spans 11 amino acids. The ends were cut back, 4 bases at V and 13 bases at J, with 14 bases in the middle. The germline gives CDR1 MNHEY, CDR2 SVGEGT. The DNA of the CDR3 is TGTGCCAGCAGTTCCGCCGAGTCCCCTTACTTC. Translation: CASSSAESPYF.

Ten or more counts support this clonotype. J is TRBJ2-5 and V is TRBV7-9, with unresolved D. Trimming pared 3 bases from V and 0 bases from J, leaving 8 bases between. From germline, CDR1 is SEHNR and CDR2 FQNEAQ (reference sequence). The CDR3 consists of 14 residues. As DNA, the CDR3 is TGTGCCAGCAGCTTTCGAGAGTACCAAGAGACCCAGTACTTC. This gives the protein CASSFREYQETQYF.

This clonotype was detected ten times or more. The chain links TRBV4-3 to TRBJ1-4; unclear D gene. CDR1 LGHNA and CDR2 YSLEER come from the germline V gene. The CDR3 runs to 16 residues. The V end lost 0 bases, the J end lost 3 bases, and 11 bases lay between the germline ends. The CDR3: CASSQDLVGSNEKLFF. In DNA, the CDR3 is TGCGCCAGCAGCCAAGATCTGGTAGGGTCTAATGAAAAACTGTTTTTT.

This clonotype was seen a handful of times. The V and J genes are TRBV19 and TRBJ2-4; D is unresolved. The V gene's germline CDR1 is LNHDA and CDR2 SQIVND (reference sequence). This CDR3 has 13 amino acids. V was clipped by 5 bases and J by 13 bases, with 18 bases between them. CDR3 amino acids: CASSYAENGAQYF. As DNA, the CDR3 is TGTGCCAGTAGTTACGCAGAGAACGGAGCCCAGTACTTC.

This clonotype was seen at least ten times. The chain uses TRBV2 and TRBJ1-4; a weak D match, TRBD1 (6 bases). The CDR3 consists of 15 residues. Germline loops: CDR1 SNHLY, CDR2 FYNNEI. V was shortened by 7 bases and J by 8 bases, with 20 bases between the two germline ends. CDR3 loop: CASKDPRGGDEKLFF. The CDR3 DNA is TGTGCCAGCAAAGACCCCAGGGGAGGGGACGAAAAACTGTTTTTT.

This chain connects TRBV7-2 to TRBJ2-1, with 10 bases aligning to TRBD2. The CDR3 runs to 15 residues. The germline CDR1 and CDR2 sequences are SGHTA and FQGNSA. Unmatched junction bases numbered 3, after V lost 5 bases and J lost 2 bases. The CDR3 is CASSPSGGTYNEQFF. The CDR3 DNA follows: TGTGCCAGCAGCCCTAGCGGGGGAACCTACAATGAGCAGTTCTTC.

J is TRBJ1-2 and V is TRBV6-1; 7 bases are shared with TRBD1. CDR3 length: 15 residues. In germline, CDR1 is MNHNS, CDR2 SASEGT. V lost 9 bases to trimming and J lost 1 base; unmatched junction nucleotides: 11. CDR3 region: CASKGALGLNYGYTF. The CDR3 nucleotides are TGTGCCAGTAAGGGGGCACTTGGACTTAACTATGGCTACACCTTC.